Below are 19 T cell receptor beta chains sequenced from a single sample in a study of T cell responses to AZD1222 COVID-19 vaccine. Some clones are missing from TCRdb's copy, which holds only in-frame ones; the method was immunoSEQ multiplex PCR. The sample holds around 150,000 clones, more than 85% seen once. Here the sequenced sample was peripheral blood, taken on day 0 of AZD1222 vaccination. The source of these receptors is an adult in good health.

The genes are TRBV12-3 or TRBV12-4 and TRBJ1-1; D uncertain. V lost 6 bases, J lost 8 bases, and 13 bases lay in between. The length of the CDR3 is 12 residues. CDR3 in amino acids: CASSSGRTEAFF. CDR3 nucleotides: TGTGCCAGCAGCTCTGGTCGAACGGAAGCTTTCTTT.

J is TRBJ2-3 and V is TRBV5-1, with TRBD1 matching over 7 bases. The CDR3 is 14 amino acids. The germline V gene encodes CDR1 SGHRS and CDR2 YFSETQ. The V gene end was trimmed by 7 bases and the J gene end by 6 bases; junction bases not matched to a gene: 11. The CDR3 DNA sequence: TGCGCCAGCGCCCGGGTGACAGGGAAGGATACGCAGTATTTT. Translated: CASARVTGKDTQYF.

J is TRBJ1-1 and V is TRBV20-1; D is unresolved. The V end was cut by 6 bases, the J end by 4 bases, with 9 bases between. This CDR3 has 11 amino acids. Germline CDR1 is DFQATT and CDR2 is SNEGSKA (reference sequence). CDR3 DNA sequence: TGCAGTGCCCTCTTTAGCACTGAAGCTTTCTTT. Translation gives CSALFSTEAFF.

V and J are TRBV5-4 and TRBJ2-7; tentatively, D is TRBD2 (6 bases). Trimming removed 4 bases from V and 0 bases from J, with 17 bases in between. Germline V gene data show CDR1 as SGHNT and CDR2 as YYREEE (reference sequence). CDR3 length: 16 residues. CDR3 DNA: TGTGCCAGCAGCCCGGAGAGGGGACTCCACTCCTACGAGCAGTACTTC. Amino acid sequence: CASSPERGLHSYEQYF. Together with reference TRBV5-4 and TRBJ2-7, the CDR3 gives the full variable domain: ETGVTQSPTHLIKTRGQQVTLRCSSQSGHNTVSWYQQALGQGPQFIFQYYREEENGRGNFPPRFSGLQFPNYSSELNVNALELDDSALYLCASSPERGLHSYEQYFGPGTRLTVT.

The chain recombines TRBV10-1 with TRBJ2-1; TRBD1 matches 11 bases. CDR1 is WNHNN and CDR2 is SYGVQD in the germline V gene (reference sequence). This CDR3 comprises 15 residues. V shed 6 bases and J 3 bases; nucleotides not matched to a gene: 4. The CDR3, as DNA: TGCGCCAGCAGCCGGACAGGGGGCCGCTACAATGAGCAGTTCTTC. It specifies CASSRTGGRYNEQFF.

Turning to this clone: At one end the junction does not follow the germline gene, possibly because of a read error. The chain links TRBV12-3 or TRBV12-4 to TRBJ2-7; 9 bases fit TRBD2. This CDR3 region has 13 residues. The DNA for the CDR3 is TGTGCCAGCAGTCTAGCGGGGACCCCAAGGCACTACTTC. Translation: CASSLAGTPRHYF.

The chain combines TRBV5-1 with TRBJ1-2, with 7 bases that match TRBD1. Germline loops: CDR1 SGHRS, CDR2 YFSETQ. The CDR3 contains 13 residues. V shed 0 bases and J 5 bases; nucleotides not matched to a gene: 1. CDR3 amino acids: CASSLARGYGYTF. CDR3 DNA: TGCGCCAGCAGCTTGGCCAGGGGGTATGGCTACACCTTC.

The genes are TRBV28 and TRBJ2-7; TRBD2 might be the D (6 bases). CDR1 and CDR2 (germline): MDHEN, SYDVKM. The CDR3 totals 14 residues. Trimming removed 3 bases at V and 3 bases at J, with 12 bases between. The CDR3 region has the DNA TGTGCCAGCAGTTTTCCGGTGGGGGGCTACGAGCAGTACTTC. It translates to CASSFPVGGYEQYF. Together with reference TRBV28 and TRBJ2-7, the CDR3 gives the full variable domain: DVKVTQSSRYLVKRTGEKVFLECVQDMDHENMFWYRQDPGLGLRLIYFSYDVKMKEKGDIPEGYSVSREKKERFSLILESASTNQTSMYLCASSFPVGGYEQYFGPGTRLTVT.

The rearrangement uses TRBV5-1 and TRBJ2-2, with D tentatively TRBD1 (6 bases). This CDR3 spans 15 amino acids. V was clipped by 0 bases and J by 7 bases, with 13 bases between them. Germline CDR1 SGHRS, CDR2 YFSETQ. CDR3: CASSLEQGGLGELFF. CDR3 sequence (DNA): TGCGCCAGCAGCTTGGAACAGGGTGGGCTCGGGGAGCTGTTTTTT.

DNA for the CDR3: TGTGCCAGCAGTTTACCACCTAGCTCCTACGAGCAGTACTTC. It yields the protein CASSLPPSSYEQYF. This chain uses TRBV28 with TRBJ2-7; no clear D. This CDR3 spans 14 amino acids. Trimming removed 2 bases from V and 0 bases from J, with 8 bases in between. The V gene's germline CDR1 is MDHEN and CDR2 SYDVKM.

This chain connects TRBV20-1 to TRBJ2-3; TRBD2 matches 14 bases. V dropped 3 bases and J dropped 6; count of bases not matched to a gene: 5. In germline, CDR1 is DFQATT, CDR2 SNEGSKA (reference sequence). The CDR3 length is 15 residues. DNA for the CDR3: TGCAGTGCTAGTGGGACTAGCGGGAGCCACGATACGCAGTATTTT. Translation: CSASGTSGSHDTQYF.

V gene TRBV27 combines with J gene TRBJ1-5; D perhaps matches TRBD1 (6 bases). The ends were cut back, 0 bases at V and 1 base at J, with 7 bases in the middle. Looked up from germline, CDR1 is MNHEY and CDR2 is SMNVEV (reference sequence). The CDR3 covers 15 residues. CDR3 protein: CASSLSGASNQPQHF. As DNA, the CDR3 is TGTGCCAGCAGTTTATCGGGGGCAAGCAATCAGCCCCAGCATTTT.

J is TRBJ2-3 and V is TRBV9; perhaps TRBD2 as D (6 bases). V was trimmed by 3 bases and J by 9 bases, leaving 14 bases between them. CDR1 is SGDLS and CDR2 is YYNGEE in the germline V gene. There are 13 residues in the CDR3. The CDR3 sequence: CASSASGSGTQYF. The CDR3 nucleotides read TGTGCCAGCAGCGCGTCCGGGAGTGGCACGCAGTATTTT.

The chain recombines TRBV3-1 (or the pseudogene TRBV3-2) with TRBJ2-3; 10 nucleotides align to TRBD2. V trimming: 4 bases; J trimming: 1 base; junction bases outside the gene matches: 8. The germline CDR1 and CDR2 sequences are LGHDT and YNNKEL (reference sequence). The CDR3 contains 17 residues. CDR3 nucleotide sequence: TGTGCCAGCAGCCCCTGGACTAGCGGAAGGGGCACAGATACGCAGTATTTT. Amino acids: CASSPWTSGRGTDTQYF.

The chain links TRBV10-1 to TRBJ1-1; 10 bases map to TRBD1. Germline values: CDR1 WNHNN, CDR2 SYGVQD (reference sequence). The CDR3 spans 13 residues. Losses at the gene ends were 5 bases for V and 5 bases for J; bases not matched to a gene: 2. The CDR3: CASSRTGGTEAFF. CDR3 coding DNA: TGCGCCAGCAGTAGGACAGGGGGGACTGAAGCTTTCTTT.

The CDR3 DNA reads as TGTGCCAGCAGCTCCCCAACTAGCGGGGGGTGGCAAGAGACCCAGTACTTC. Amino acid sequence: CASSSPTSGGWQETQYF. The rearrangement links TRBV7-2 to TRBJ2-5; 12 positions match TRBD2. The germline gives CDR1 SGHTA, CDR2 FQGNSA. Trimming cost V 4 bases and J 2 bases; bases outside gene matches: 8. CDR3 length: 17 residues.

This sequence joins TRBV4-2 and TRBJ2-3; the D is unclear. V lost 4 bases to trimming and J lost 2 bases, with 25 bases between them. CDR1 LGHNA and CDR2 YNFKEQ come from the germline V gene. The CDR3 loop spans 19 amino acids. CDR3 sequence reads: CASSPLLVLGTRYTDTQYF. The CDR3 DNA reads as TGTGCCAGCAGCCCATTATTAGTACTGGGCACCCGTTACACAGATACGCAGTATTTT.

The genes are TRBV27 and TRBJ1-6; the match to TRBD1 covers 8 bases. Germline lookup yields CDR1 MNHEY and CDR2 SMNVEV (reference sequence). The CDR3 is 15 residues long. V was pared by 3 bases and J by 6 bases, with 4 bases of the junction left unmatched. DNA of the CDR3: TGTGCCAGCAGTTTTTCTACAGGGGGTAATTCACCCCTCCACTTT. It yields the protein CASSFSTGGNSPLHF.

The rearrangement links TRBV4-3 to TRBJ1-4; the D is unclear. The length of the CDR3 is 16 residues. Germline V lookup: CDR1 LGHNA, CDR2 YSLEER. Trimming pared 0 bases from V and 5 bases from J, leaving 13 bases between. This CDR3 reads CASSQEFRGGNEKLFF. In DNA form, the CDR3 reads TGCGCCAGCAGCCAAGAATTTCGGGGAGGGAATGAAAAACTGTTTTTT.